Shown below are 8 T cell receptor beta chains from a single sample sequenced in a study of T-cell reconstitution after alpha-beta-depleted transplantation in children (TCRdb year 2016). Libraries were constructed by PCR. Sequencing used an Illumina HiSeq 2500. Molecular barcoding was employed in the preparation of TCR libraries, with unique molecular identifiers being used to normalize TCRbeta repertoire quantification. TCRdb reanalyzed the raw reads on its own, using fastp at Q25 for trimming and MiXCR for clone calling, and kept in-frame beta chains. Entries are consolidated by CDR3 protein sequence, retaining the most common genes and DNA. This sample is represented by about 420,000 distinct CDR3 sequences; 15% to 20% of them were singletons. Roughly 29% of the sample comes from the top ten. The treatment or condition label, read with the paper, signifies: allogeneic hematopoietic cell transplantation with graft depleted of TCRalphabeta T cells and CD19 B cells.

Sequences were derived from PBMCs, mostly from graft donor cells, sampled 360 days after TCRalphabeta/CD19-depleted stem cell transplant. The receptors were sampled from a boy younger than two who had a stem cell transplant for Wiskott-Aldrich syndrome, so the T cells may come from the graft donor.

This clonotype was detected ten times or more. The V and J genes are TRBV12-3 or TRBV12-4 and TRBJ2-7; D perhaps matches TRBD1 (6 bases). V was cut by 3 bases and J by 9 bases, with 24 bases left in between. The CDR3 totals 16 residues. In nucleotides, the CDR3 is TGTGCCAGCAGTTTGTTCCCCAGGACAGTTCGTTCCAGGCAGTACTTC. Protein sequence: CASSLFPRTVRSRQYF.

This chain links TRBV3-1 with TRBJ1-1, with 8 bases fitting TRBD1. The trim removed 8 bases at V and 0 bases at J, leaving 11 bases unmatched. CDR1 and CDR2 (germline): LGHDT, YNNKEL (reference sequence). The CDR3 spans 16 residues. For the CDR3, the DNA is TGTGCCAGCTCTAAAAAGGGACAGGCAATGAACACTGAAGCTTTCTTT. This codes for CASSKKGQAMNTEAFF.

Here the CDR3 reads CASSQGDRGQTQYF. The CDR3 DNA follows: TGCGCCAGCAGCCAAGGGGACAGGGGGCAGACCCAGTACTTC. The rearrangement joins TRBV4-1 to TRBJ2-5; 12 nucleotides agree with TRBD1. V was pared by 1 base and J by 6 bases, with 0 bases of the junction left unmatched. CDR3 length equals 14 residues. CDR1 and CDR2 (germline): MGHRA, YSYEKL.

This clonotype was seen a handful of times. V and J are TRBV5-1 and TRBJ1-1; 9 nucleotides align to TRBD1. With 2 bases clipped from V and 0 bases from J, the junction kept 2 bases outside the gene matches. This CDR3 has 15 amino acids. CDR1 is SGHRS, CDR2 YFSETQ, per germline. CDR3 loop: CASSFTGGLNTEAFF. The CDR3 nucleotides read TGCGCCAGCAGCTTTACAGGGGGCCTGAACACTGAAGCTTTCTTT.

This clonotype was counted between two and nine times. The chain couples TRBV29-1 to TRBJ2-3; D gene uncertain. Looked up from germline, CDR1 is SQVTM and CDR2 is ANQGSEA. This CDR3 is 11 amino acids long. V lost 7 bases, J lost 9 bases, and 14 bases lay in between. CDR3 sequence reads: CSAQRVKTQYF. CDR3 bases: TGCAGCGCCCAACGTGTAAAAACGCAGTATTTT.

V and J are TRBV9 and TRBJ2-3; the D gene is possibly TRBD1 (5 bases). The germline V gene has CDR1 SGDLS and CDR2 YYNGEE. The CDR3 sequence is 14 residues long. The germline V and J ends were trimmed by 2 bases and 1 base, with 8 bases remaining between them. The CDR3 DNA reads TGTGCCAGCAGCGTTAGGGGTCGCACAGATACGCAGTATTTT. Protein product: CASSVRGRTDTQYF.

The genes are TRBV20-1 and TRBJ2-5, with 8 positions matching TRBD2. This CDR3 has 13 residues. J lost 4 bases, V lost 1 base, and 2 bases had no gene match. Per the germline V gene, CDR1 is DFQATT and CDR2 is SNEGSKA (reference sequence). The CDR3 loop reads CSARVLAGETQYF. DNA of the CDR3: TGCAGTGCTAGAGTGCTAGCGGGAGAGACCCAGTACTTC.

The V gene is TRBV2, the J gene TRBJ2-5; 8 bases are a match to TRBD2. After removal of 8 bases from V and 2 bases from J, the junction contained 13 bases not matched to a gene. This CDR3 has 16 residues. Germline V lookup: CDR1 SNHLY, CDR2 FYNNEI. CDR3 DNA sequence: TGTGCCAGCGATTTCCCCAGCGGGGGAGTTCAAGAGACCCAGTACTTC. Encoded protein: CASDFPSGGVQETQYF.